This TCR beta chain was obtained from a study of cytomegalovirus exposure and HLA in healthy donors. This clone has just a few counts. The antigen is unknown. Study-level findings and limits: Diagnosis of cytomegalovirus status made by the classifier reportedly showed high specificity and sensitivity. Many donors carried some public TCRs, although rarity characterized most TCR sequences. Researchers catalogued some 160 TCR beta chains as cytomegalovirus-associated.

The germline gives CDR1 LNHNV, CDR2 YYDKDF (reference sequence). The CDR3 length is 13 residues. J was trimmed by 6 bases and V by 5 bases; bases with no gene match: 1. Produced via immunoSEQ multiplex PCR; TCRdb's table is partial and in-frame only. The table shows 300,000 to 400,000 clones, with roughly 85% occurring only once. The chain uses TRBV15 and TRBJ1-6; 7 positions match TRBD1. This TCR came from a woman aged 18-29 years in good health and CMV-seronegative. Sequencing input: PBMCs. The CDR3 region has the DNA TGTGCCACCAGCCGACAGGGTAATTCACCCCTCCACTTT. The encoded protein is CATSRQGNSPLHF. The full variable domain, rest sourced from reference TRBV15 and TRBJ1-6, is DAMVIQNPRYQVTQFGKPVTLSCSQTLNHNVMYWYQQKSSQAPKLLFHYYDKDFNNEADTPDNFQSRRPNTSFCFLDIRSPGLGDTAMYLCATSRQGNSPLHFGNGTRLTVT.